This T cell receptor beta chain was identified during a study of shared clonotypes between healthy human individuals. In the study overall: There were three CD4 naive, three CD4 memory, two CD8 naive and one CD8 memory plates per donor.

The CDR3 runs 15 residues. The ends were cut back, 4 bases at V and 0 bases at J, with 12 bases in the middle. The germline gives CDR1 SGHRS, CDR2 YFSETQ. TCRdb's table, derived via immunoSEQ multiplex PCR, lists solely in-frame clones and lacks some. Found here are fewer than 1.8 million clones, 98% to 99% of them singletons; the top ten hold about 0.34%. The CD4+ fraction was divided into a CD45RA+ naive subset and a CD45RA-negative memory subset. This rearrangement joins TRBV5-1 to TRBJ2-3; no definite D call. This TCR derives from a man aged 25 to 40 in good health. Specimen: naive CD4+ T cells sorted from blood. The subset is: CD45RA+ positively selected. The CDR3 DNA follows: TGCGCCAGCAGCATGACCGTAACTAGCACAGATACGCAGTATTTT. The encoded protein is CASSMTVTSTDTQYF.